Shown below are 22 T cell receptor beta chains from a single sample sequenced in a study of T cell responses to AZD1222 COVID-19 vaccine. The assay was immunoSEQ multiplex PCR, and TCRdb's table has in-frame clones only and misses some. The data show about 140,000 clones, 92% seen once. The sequenced sample was peripheral blood, obtained on day 0 of AZD1222 vaccination. The receptor set was obtained from an adult in good health.

The chain joins TRBV18 to TRBJ2-7, with D hard to call. V was clipped by 4 bases and J by 2 bases, with 9 bases between them. CDR3 length: 13 amino acids. Looked up from germline, CDR1 is KGHSH and CDR2 is LQKENI. In DNA form, the CDR3 reads TGTGCCAGCTCACGCCAGGATACCTACGAGCAGTACTTC. This translates into CASSRQDTYEQYF.

This sequence joins TRBV7-9 and TRBJ2-2, with 12 positions matching TRBD1. V lost 6 bases and J lost 6; bases outside the gene matches: 8. This CDR3 has 16 residues. Germline V lookup: CDR1 SEHNR, CDR2 FQNEAQ (reference sequence). Here the CDR3 reads CASRTSGQGASGELFF. In DNA, the CDR3 is TGTGCCAGCAGAACTTCGGGACAGGGGGCGTCCGGGGAGCTGTTTTTT.

This clone was detected only a few times. The chain employs TRBV2 and TRBJ1-2; D is ambiguous. This CDR3 has 11 residues. V shed 0 bases and J shed 8 bases, with 4 bases lying between them. Germline loops: CDR1 SNHLY, CDR2 FYNNEI. CDR3 DNA: TGTGCCAGCAGTGAAGCTCTGGGCTACACCTTC. Amino acid sequence: CASSEALGYTF.

This sequence joins TRBV19 and TRBJ2-7; D is unclear. Per germline, CDR1 LNHDA and CDR2 SQIVND (reference sequence). The CDR3 length is 14 residues. V was pared by 2 bases and J by 6 bases, with 14 bases between. CDR3 nucleotides: TGTGCCAGTAGTATAAACCGGGTAGGCCTCGAGCAGTACTTC. Translating gives CASSINRVGLEQYF.

J is TRBJ1-2 and V is TRBV4-1; tentative D call: TRBD1 (5 bases). V was trimmed by 1 base and J by 6 bases, leaving 15 bases between them. The CDR3 sequence is 15 residues long. Germline values: CDR1 MGHRA, CDR2 YSYEKL. CDR3 protein: CASSQVFRGMNGYTF. The DNA for the CDR3 is TGCGCCAGCAGCCAAGTATTCCGGGGGATGAATGGCTACACCTTC.

This chain links TRBV19 with TRBJ1-5; D remains ambiguous. The CDR3 covers 15 residues. Germline V gene sequence: CDR1 LNHDA, CDR2 SQIVND (reference sequence). Trimming took off 5 bases at V and 2 bases at J, with 13 bases between the two ends. CDR3 residues: CASSSSTERNQPQHF. The CDR3 DNA sequence: TGTGCCAGTAGTTCCTCCACAGAGCGCAATCAGCCCCAGCATTTT.

This chain uses TRBV6-4 with TRBJ2-1; 9 bases line up with TRBD1. Unmatched junction bases numbered 2, after V lost 4 bases and J lost 4 bases. Per germline, CDR1 MRHNA and CDR2 SNTAGT. This CDR3 spans 14 amino acids. The CDR3 protein is CASSAQGAYNEQFF. Written as DNA, the CDR3 is TGTGCCAGCAGTGCACAGGGGGCGTACAATGAGCAGTTCTTC.

This clone was seen only a few times. The chain employs TRBV28 and TRBJ1-2, with 10 nucleotides matching TRBD1. CDR3 length: 15 residues. V shed 4 bases and J 3 bases; nucleotides not matched to a gene: 5. Per the germline V gene, CDR1 is MDHEN and CDR2 is SYDVKM. The CDR3 DNA is TGTGCCAGCAGTTCTCCCGGGACAGGGGACTATGGCTACACCTTC. Its translation is CASSSPGTGDYGYTF.

The chain links TRBV4-1 to TRBJ2-1; 9 positions match TRBD2. CDR1 is MGHRA and CDR2 is YSYEKL in the germline V gene. CDR3 length: 19 residues. V was clipped by 0 bases and J by 3 bases; unmatched bases: 12. CDR3 sequence (DNA): TGCGCCAGCAGCCAAGAAGACAACAGGGGACTAGCTTACTACAATGAGCAGTTCTTC. Translating it yields CASSQEDNRGLAYYNEQFF.

The rearrangement links TRBV15 to TRBJ2-3; D unclear. The CDR3 runs to 14 residues. The V end lost 3 bases, the J end lost 2 bases, and 9 bases lay between the germline ends. CDR1 is LNHNV and CDR2 is YYDKDF in the germline V gene (reference sequence). Here the CDR3 DNA reads TGTGCCACCAGCAGGGAATTCCCCACAGATACGCAGTATTTT. Protein product: CATSREFPTDTQYF. The whole variable domain, filled in from reference TRBV15 and TRBJ2-3, reads DAMVIQNPRYQVTQFGKPVTLSCSQTLNHNVMYWYQQKSSQAPKLLFHYYDKDFNNEADTPDNFQSRRPNTSFCFLDIRSPGLGDTAMYLCATSREFPTDTQYFGPGTRLTVL.

The chain combines TRBV6-5 with TRBJ2-7; D ambiguous. Germline lookup yields CDR1 MNHEY and CDR2 SVGAGI. CDR3 length equals 12 residues. Trimming removed 7 bases from V and 4 bases from J, with 11 bases in between. The CDR3 nucleotides read TGTGCCAGCACCACTTCACCTTACGAGCAGTACTTC. This translates into CASTTSPYEQYF.

The V call is TRBV19, the J call TRBJ1-5; 9 bases map to TRBD1. J was trimmed by 5 bases and V by 3 bases; bases with no gene match: 5. The CDR3 loop spans 15 amino acids. Germline V gene data show CDR1 as LNHDA and CDR2 as SQIVND (reference sequence). CDR3 amino acids: CASSMGDRDDQPQHF. Here the CDR3 DNA reads TGTGCCAGTAGTATGGGGGACAGGGACGATCAGCCCCAGCATTTT.

The V call is TRBV18, the J call TRBJ1-3; D not resolved. Trimming stripped 3 bases from V and 3 bases from J, with 6 bases between. Germline CDR1 KGHSH, CDR2 LQKENI. The CDR3 is 13 residues long. This chain's CDR3 is CASSPDLGNTIYF. The CDR3 DNA is TGTGCCAGCTCACCTGATCTTGGAAACACCATATATTTT.

This sequence joins TRBV28 and TRBJ2-1; 12 nucleotides line up with TRBD1. The CDR3 sequence is 15 residues long. CDR1 MDHEN and CDR2 SYDVKM come from the germline V gene. V lost 6 bases to trimming and J lost 6 bases; unmatched junction nucleotides: 6. The CDR3 here is CASRSPGQGANEQFF. CDR3 DNA sequence: TGTGCCAGCAGGTCACCGGGACAGGGGGCCAATGAGCAGTTCTTC.

J is TRBJ2-3 and V is TRBV29-1, with D possibly matching TRBD2 (6 bases). V shed 0 bases and J shed 2 bases, with 15 bases lying between them. CDR3 length: 16 residues. CDR1 is SQVTM, CDR2 ANQGSEA, per germline. The CDR3 loop is CSVEDLPAGNTDTQYF. The CDR3 coding sequence is TGCAGCGTTGAAGATCTTCCAGCGGGCAACACAGATACGCAGTATTTT.

The sample holds one count of this clone. The chain links TRBV7-9 to TRBJ1-1; 9 bases are a match to TRBD1. V lost 5 bases and J lost 2; bases outside the gene matches: 6. Germline assignment: CDR1 SEHNR and CDR2 FQNEAQ (reference sequence). There are 15 residues in the CDR3. DNA for the CDR3: TGTGCCAGCAGCCGATCACAGGGGGCAAACACTGAAGCTTTCTTT. Translated, it gives CASSRSQGANTEAFF.

V is TRBV7-9 and J is TRBJ1-2; D gene unclear. V was cut by 5 bases and J by 2 bases, with 3 bases left in between. Per the germline V gene, CDR1 is SEHNR and CDR2 is FQNEAQ (reference sequence). CDR3 size: 11 residues. CDR3 loop: CASSLNYGYTF. The CDR3 DNA reads as TGTGCCAGCAGCCTCAACTATGGCTACACCTTC. Full variable domain (rest looked up from reference TRBV7-9 and TRBJ1-2): DTGVSQNPRHKITKRGQNVTFRCDPISEHNRLYWYRQTLGQGPEFLTYFQNEAQLEKSRLLSDRFSAERPKGSFSTLEIQRTEQGDSAMYLCASSLNYGYTFGSGTRLTVV.

The V gene is TRBV18, the J gene TRBJ1-1, with unresolved D. Trimming removed 1 base from V and 6 bases from J, with 12 bases in between. Germline V gene lookup returns CDR1 KGHSH and CDR2 LQKENI. The length of the CDR3 is 14 residues. This chain's CDR3 is CASSPQQAQPEAFF. Here the CDR3 DNA reads TGTGCCAGCTCACCACAGCAGGCTCAACCTGAAGCTTTCTTT.

This clone was found once. The chain links TRBV25-1 to TRBJ1-3; D gene uncertain. Germline V gives CDR1 MGHDK, CDR2 SYGVNS. Deletions cut 4 bases from V and 9 bases from J, with 4 bases between. The CDR3 is 10 amino acids. Here the CDR3 DNA reads TGTGCCAGCAGTGGTGCCACCATATATTTT. This gives the protein CASSGATIYF.

The V gene is TRBV28, the J gene TRBJ1-1, with 7 bases fitting TRBD1. V gave up 2 bases and J gave up 3 bases; unmatched junction bases: 6. The germline V gene has CDR1 MDHEN and CDR2 SYDVKM. This CDR3 has 15 amino acids. The DNA of the CDR3 is TGTGCCAGCAGTTTAGGTCAGGGGGGGTACACTGAAGCTTTCTTT. Amino acid sequence: CASSLGQGGYTEAFF.

The V call is TRBV19, the J call TRBJ1-6; the D is unclear. The CDR3 consists of 13 residues. The germline V gene has CDR1 LNHDA and CDR2 SQIVND (reference sequence). CDR3 DNA sequence: TGTGCTGCAAGGGCGGCTGTTGGTTCACCCCTCCACTTT. Protein product: CAARAAVGSPLHF. Full variable domain (missing parts from reference TRBV19 and TRBJ1-6): DGGITQSPKYLFRKEGQNVTLSCEQNLNHDAMYWYRQDPGQGLRLIYYSQIVNDFQKGDIAEGYSVSREKKESFPLTVTSAQKNPTAFYLCAARAAVGSPLHFGNGTRLTVT.

The J gene is TRBJ2-5, the V gene TRBV5-1; 10 bases map to TRBD1. The CDR3 spans 16 residues. Trimming removed 0 bases from V and 1 base from J; junction bases left unmatched: 3. Germline CDR1 is SGHRS and CDR2 is YFSETQ. The CDR3 nucleotides are TGCGCCAGCAGCTTGGGGACAGGGGGTCTCCAAGAGACCCAGTACTTC. Its protein product is CASSLGTGGLQETQYF. The full variable domain, rest sourced from reference TRBV5-1 and TRBJ2-5, is KAGVTQTPRYLIKTRGQQVTLSCSPISGHRSVSWYQQTPGQGLQFLFEYFSETQRNKGNFPGRFSGRQFSNSRSEMNVSTLELGDSALYLCASSLGTGGLQETQYFGPGTRLLVL.